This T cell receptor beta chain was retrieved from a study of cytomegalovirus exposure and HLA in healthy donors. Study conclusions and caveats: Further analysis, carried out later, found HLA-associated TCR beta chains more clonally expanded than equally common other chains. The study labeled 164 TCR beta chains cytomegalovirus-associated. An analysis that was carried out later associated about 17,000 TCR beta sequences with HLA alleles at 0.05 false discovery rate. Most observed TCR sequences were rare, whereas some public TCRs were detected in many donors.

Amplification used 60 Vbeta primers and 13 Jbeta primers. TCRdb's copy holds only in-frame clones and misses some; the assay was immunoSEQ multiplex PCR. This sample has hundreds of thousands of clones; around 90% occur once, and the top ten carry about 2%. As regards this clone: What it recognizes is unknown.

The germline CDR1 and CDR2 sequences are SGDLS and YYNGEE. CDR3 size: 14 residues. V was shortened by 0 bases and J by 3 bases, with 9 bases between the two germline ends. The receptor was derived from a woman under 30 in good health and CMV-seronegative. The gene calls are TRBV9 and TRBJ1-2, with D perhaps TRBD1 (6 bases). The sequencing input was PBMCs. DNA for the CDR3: TGTGCCAGCAGCGTAGGCTCAGGGGACTATGGCTACACCTTC. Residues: CASSVGSGDYGYTF.